Included here is one T cell receptor (beta chain) sequence, with context. This sample also contains other DNA sequences that code for the same CDR3. The PCR employed 60 Vbeta primers together with 13 Jbeta primers. This table comes from immunoSEQ multiplex PCR, and its TCRdb copy is limited to in-frame clones, with some not included. Its listing shows fewer than 150,000 clones. The sample is drawn from a study of cytomegalovirus exposure and HLA in healthy donors. Turning to the study itself: Earlier, 95 million to 130 million unique TCR beta sequences were recovered from about 179 million T cells by an analysis.

Germline V gene sequence: CDR1 SGHTS, CDR2 YDEGEE. The CDR3 sequence is 14 residues long. With 2 bases clipped from V and 0 bases from J, the junction kept 1 base outside the gene matches. This chain joins TRBV5-8 and TRBJ1-1; 7 bases align to TRBD1. Sample: PBMCs. This clonotype originated in a man between 18 and 29 years old in good health and CMV-seronegative. The CDR3, as DNA: TGTGCCAGCAGCTTAGGGACAGTGAACACTGAAGCTTTCTTT. Translation gives CASSLGTVNTEAFF.